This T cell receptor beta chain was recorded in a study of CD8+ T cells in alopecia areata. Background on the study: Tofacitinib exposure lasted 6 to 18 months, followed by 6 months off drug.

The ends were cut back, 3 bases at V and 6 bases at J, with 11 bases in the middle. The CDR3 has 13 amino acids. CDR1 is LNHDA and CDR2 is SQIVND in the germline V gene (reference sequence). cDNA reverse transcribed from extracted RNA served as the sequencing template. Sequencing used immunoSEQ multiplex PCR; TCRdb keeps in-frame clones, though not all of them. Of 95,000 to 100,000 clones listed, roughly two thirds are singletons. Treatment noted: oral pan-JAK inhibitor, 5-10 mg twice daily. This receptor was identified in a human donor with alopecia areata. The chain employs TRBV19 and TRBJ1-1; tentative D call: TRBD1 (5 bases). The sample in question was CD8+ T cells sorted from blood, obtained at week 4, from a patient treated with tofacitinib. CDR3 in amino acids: CASSMSWGPEAFF. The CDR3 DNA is TGTGCCAGTAGTATGTCCTGGGGACCTGAAGCTTTCTTT.